This T cell receptor beta chain derives from a study of T cell responses to AZD1222 COVID-19 vaccine. V was trimmed by 5 bases and J by 0 bases, leaving 11 bases between them. There are 14 residues in the CDR3. Germline V gives CDR1 SGHVS, CDR2 FNYEAQ. Produced via immunoSEQ multiplex PCR; TCRdb's table is partial and in-frame only. The top ten hold 1.1% of the sample, which has 130,000 or so clones, approximately 90% seen once. General study findings and limits: Unmutated variant regions are reportedly targeted by nearly half of spike-specific TCRs. After the peak T cell response, and only then, were repertoires sampled.

This clone was observed a single time. What it binds is not known. The rearrangement uses TRBV7-6 and TRBJ2-7; D gene uncertain. The sequence came from an adult who received the AZD1222 COVID-19 vaccine. The sequenced sample was peripheral blood, obtained 28 days after the second AZD1222 dose. The CDR3 region has the DNA TGTGCCAGCAGCAAGTACGGAAGCTCCTACGAGCAGTACTTC. Amino acid sequence: CASSKYGSSYEQYF.